The rows below give T cell receptor beta chains drawn from one sample of a study of OX40 agonist ivuxolimab in advanced cancers. This table comes from immunoSEQ multiplex PCR, and its TCRdb copy is limited to in-frame clones, with some not included. The sample shows tens of thousands of clones, roughly 94% of them seen only once. The starting material was CD4+ or CD8+ T cells sorted from blood, obtained in a trial of the OX40 agonist ivuxolimab. The receptors were gathered from an adult with an advanced solid tumor such as melanoma, head and neck, liver or kidney cancer. Each CDR3 is given without its conserved first and last residue.

V: TRBV19
J: TRBJ1-2
CDR3: ASSPSGTGGGYT

V: TRBV4-1
J: TRBJ2-1
CDR3: ASSLFSYNEQF

V: TRBV5-4
J: TRBJ1-1
CDR3: ASSNKQGTEAF

V: TRBV27
J: TRBJ2-7
CDR3: ASSPRQVPAYEQY

V: TRBV5-3
J: TRBJ1-4
CDR3: ARSLTGQSKLF

V: TRBV4-1
J: TRBJ2-7
CDR3: ASSQLTAAGGPHEQY

V: TRBV2
J: TRBJ1-2
CDR3: ASRGHGVNYGYT

V: TRBV27
J: TRBJ2-7
CDR3: ASSGSTGWHEQY

V: TRBV28
J: TRBJ1-5
CDR3: ASWTAGGQPQH

V: TRBV28
J: TRBJ1-5
CDR3: ASSSTGMGNQPQH

V: TRBV14
J: TRBJ2-1
CDR3: ASSHTLGHEQF

V: TRBV28
J: TRBJ2-7
CDR3: ASSSGNPAHEQY

V: TRBV28
J: TRBJ2-2
CDR3: ASRPTTREDTGELF

V: TRBV5-5
J: TRBJ2-7
CDR3: ASSPVGSEQY